Below, 16 T cell receptor beta chains from the same sample are listed, as sequenced in a study of blood T cell repertoires in COVID-19. Profiled with immunoSEQ multiplex PCR; TCRdb holds only in-frame clones, not every one. The repertoire consists of about 89,000 clones, with about 83% occurring once and the leading ten covering less than 60%. The sequenced sample consisted of peripheral blood. The receptor set was obtained from a human donor in a cohort sampled during active COVID-19.

The V call is TRBV3-1 (or the pseudogene TRBV3-2), the J call TRBJ2-1, with TRBD2 as a possible D gene (6 bases). V gave up 4 bases and J gave up 6 bases, with 16 bases separating them. The CDR3 spans 15 residues. Germline lookup yields CDR1 LGHDT and CDR2 YNNKEL (reference sequence). DNA for the CDR3: TGTGCCAGCAGCCGAAAAACCGGGGGTCTCAATGAGCAGTTCTTC. Protein: CASSRKTGGLNEQFF.

The chain employs TRBV7-6 and TRBJ2-3; weak D call: TRBD2 (5 bases). CDR1 SGHVS and CDR2 FNYEAQ come from the germline V gene. CDR3 length: 13 amino acids. Trimming cost V 1 base and J 5 bases, with 7 bases left between them. In nucleotides, the CDR3 is TGTGCCAGCAGCTTAGGAGAGGGAGATACGCAGTATTTT. This codes for CASSLGEGDTQYF.

The V call is TRBV2, the J call TRBJ2-3; 7 bases are a match to TRBD1. The CDR3 runs to 15 residues. V lost 3 bases, J lost 2 bases, and 5 bases stayed unmatched. Germline V gene data show CDR1 as SNHLY and CDR2 as FYNNEI. CDR3 sequence (DNA): TGTGCCAGCAGTGAGTGGACAGGTTACACAGATACGCAGTATTTT. Protein: CASSEWTGYTDTQYF.

The chain recombines TRBV7-3 with TRBJ2-1; 7 bases map to TRBD1. After removal of 4 bases from V and 9 bases from J, the junction contained 6 bases not matched to a gene. CDR3 length: 13 amino acids. Germline V gives CDR1 SGHTA, CDR2 FQGTGA. CDR3 residues: CASSSSQGLEQFF. The CDR3 DNA follows: TGTGCCAGCAGCTCCTCACAGGGGCTTGAGCAGTTCTTC.

The chain carries TRBV6-1 and TRBJ2-1; 7 nucleotides agree with TRBD2. Germline assignment: CDR1 MNHNS and CDR2 SASEGT. Trimming took 3 bases from V and 7 from J; bases not matched to a gene: 6. The CDR3 length is 14 residues. The CDR3 region is CASSESGVVNEQFF. CDR3 nucleotides: TGTGCCAGCAGTGAGAGCGGGGTGGTTAATGAGCAGTTCTTC.

This chain joins TRBV30 and TRBJ2-7, with D unresolved. The CDR3 totals 12 residues. V gave up 5 bases and J gave up 2 bases, with 10 bases separating them. Germline values: CDR1 GTSNPN, CDR2 SVGIG (reference sequence). In DNA, the CDR3 is TGTGCCTGGGGTCACACTACCTACGAGCAGTACTTC. Its protein is CAWGHTTYEQYF.

The chain employs TRBV12-5 and TRBJ2-1; D is undetermined. The CDR3 contains 13 residues. Trimming shortened V by 7 bases and J by 6 bases, and 13 bases separated the two germline ends. Germline values: CDR1 LGHNT, CDR2 FRNRAP. DNA of the CDR3: TGTGCTAGTGCCCCCCCCGGAGCCAATGAGCAGTTCTTC. Amino acid sequence: CASAPPGANEQFF.

The chain combines TRBV2 with TRBJ1-2, with 11 bases that match TRBD1. This CDR3 contains 14 residues. The germline V gene encodes CDR1 SNHLY and CDR2 FYNNEI. J was trimmed by 6 bases and V by 3 bases; bases with no gene match: 3. The CDR3 coding sequence is TGTGCCAGCAGTGATAGGACAGGGGGCGATGGCTACACCTTC. Translation: CASSDRTGGDGYTF.

This clone has more than one count but fewer than ten. The chain carries TRBV3-1 (or the pseudogene TRBV3-2) and TRBJ2-1, with D possibly matching TRBD1 (6 bases). This CDR3 has 15 amino acids. The germline gives CDR1 LGHDT, CDR2 YNNKEL (reference sequence). The V end was cut by 0 bases, the J end by 3 bases, with 9 bases between. CDR3 bases: TGTGCCAGCAGCCAAGAAGGGGGAATCTACAATGAGCAGTTCTTC. Translating gives CASSQEGGIYNEQFF.

The chain recombines TRBV7-2 with TRBJ1-1; no reliable D call. The ends were cut back, 5 bases at V and 0 bases at J, with 10 bases in the middle. The CDR3 totals 14 residues. The germline V gene has CDR1 SGHTA and CDR2 FQGNSA. Written as DNA, the CDR3 is TGTGCCAGCAGCCTCCCGGGGTTGAACACTGAAGCTTTCTTT. Its translation is CASSLPGLNTEAFF.

This chain links TRBV29-1 with TRBJ2-1; TRBD2 might be the D (6 bases). The CDR3 contains 14 residues. The germline V and J ends were trimmed by 7 bases and 0 bases, with 13 bases remaining between them. The germline CDR1 and CDR2 sequences are SQVTM and ANQGSEA. CDR3 nucleotides: TGCAGCGCCCCCGCCGGGAGCTCCTACAATGAGCAGTTCTTC. It specifies CSAPAGSSYNEQFF.

The V call is TRBV6-5, the J call TRBJ1-1; possible D gene TRBD1, 6 bases. The CDR3 spans 15 residues. CDR1 and CDR2 from the germline V gene are MNHEY and SVGAGI. V lost 2 bases to trimming and J lost 0 bases, with 10 bases between them. CDR3 protein: CASSYPQGLNTEAFF. DNA for the CDR3: TGTGCCAGCAGTTACCCACAGGGATTGAACACTGAAGCTTTCTTT.

Only a few counts were recorded for this clone. The chain uses TRBV19 and TRBJ1-1; 7 bases match TRBD1. Germline loops: CDR1 LNHDA, CDR2 SQIVND (reference sequence). The junction had 14 bases not matched to a gene; V was cut back by 8 bases and J by 11 bases. This CDR3 has 13 amino acids. The CDR3 DNA follows: TGTGCCAGTTCGGATTTTGGGACAGAGATGGCTTTCTTT. It yields the protein CASSDFGTEMAFF. The full variable domain, completed using reference TRBV19 and TRBJ1-1, is DGGITQSPKYLFRKEGQNVTLSCEQNLNHDAMYWYRQDPGQGLRLIYYSQIVNDFQKGDIAEGYSVSREKKESFPLTVTSAQKNPTAFYLCASSDFGTEMAFFGQGTRLTVV.

V and J are TRBV28 and TRBJ2-4; no firm D call. The CDR3 runs 13 residues. V lost 5 bases and J 2 bases, leaving 7 bases between the germline ends. CDR1 is MDHEN and CDR2 is SYDVKM in the germline V gene. The CDR3 protein is CASSPPSKNIQYF. In DNA form, the CDR3 reads TGTGCCAGCAGTCCCCCTTCCAAAAACATTCAGTACTTC.

The gene calls are TRBV4-3 and TRBJ1-6, with 7 bases identical to TRBD1. V lost 1 base and J lost 6; bases outside the gene matches: 9. The CDR3 loop spans 17 amino acids. In germline, CDR1 is LGHNA, CDR2 YSLEER. CDR3 protein: CASSQVKQDRFNSPLHF. CDR3 nucleotides: TGCGCCAGCAGCCAAGTGAAGCAGGACAGGTTTAATTCACCCCTCCACTTT.

This rearrangement joins TRBV20-1 to TRBJ1-1; D is perhaps TRBD1 (5 bases). Germline lookup yields CDR1 DFQATT and CDR2 SNEGSKA (reference sequence). The CDR3 has 12 residues. The V gene lost 3 bases and the J gene lost 4 bases, with 9 bases spanning the gap. CDR3 amino acids: CSASAGGTEAFF. The CDR3 DNA reads TGCAGTGCTAGTGCGGGGGGCACTGAAGCTTTCTTT.